The 19 T cell receptor beta chains in this list originate from one sample, sequenced in a study of CD8+ T cells in alopecia areata. Reverse transcription of extracted RNA yielded cDNA, which provided the sequencing template. Clones were sequenced by immunoSEQ multiplex PCR, and TCRdb holds only the in-frame ones, with some missing. The repertoire holds some 25,000 clones, with about 47% as singletons. Source material: NKG2D-high CD8+ T cells sorted from blood. The receptor source for this set is a human donor with alopecia areata.

CDR3 nucleotide sequence: TGTGCCAGCAGCGAAGAAGAGACCCAGTACTTC. This translates into CASSEEETQYF. V is TRBV11-2 and J is TRBJ2-5; D is unclear. Trimming pared 5 bases from V and 3 bases from J, leaving 4 bases between. The CDR3 extends over 11 amino acids. Per germline, CDR1 SGHAT and CDR2 FQNNGV.

This chain joins TRBV7-2 and TRBJ2-1; D is uncertain. The germline V gene encodes CDR1 SGHTA and CDR2 FQGNSA. The CDR3 contains 15 residues. The ends were cut back, 5 bases at V and 0 bases at J, with 11 bases in the middle. For the CDR3, the DNA is TGTGCCAGCAGCGTTCTTGGGAACTCCTACAATGAGCAGTTCTTC. As protein: CASSVLGNSYNEQFF.

The sample holds a few counts of this clone. The chain is built from TRBV13 and TRBJ2-7; the D gene is possibly TRBD2 (6 bases). With 8 bases removed from V and 3 bases from J, the gap between germline ends came to 11 bases. The CDR3 totals 12 residues. Looked up from germline, CDR1 is PRHDT and CDR2 is FYEKMQ (reference sequence). CDR3 coding DNA: TGTGCCAGCCGGATGGGGGGCTACGAGCAGTACTTC. It specifies CASRMGGYEQYF.

This clone was observed a handful of times. The chain uses TRBV7-8 and TRBJ2-2, with 9 bases lining up with TRBD2. V lost 3 bases, J lost 5 bases, and 10 bases stayed unmatched. CDR1 and CDR2 from the germline V gene are SGHVS and FQNEAQ. The CDR3 is made up of 17 amino acids. The CDR3: CASSFRAGGGKTGELFF. CDR3 nucleotides: TGTGCCAGCAGCTTTAGGGCGGGAGGGGGAAAAACCGGGGAGCTGTTTTTT. The whole variable domain, remainder taken from reference TRBV7-8 and TRBJ2-2, is GAGVSQSPRYKVAKRGQDVALRCDPISGHVSLFWYQQALGQGPEFLTYFQNEAQLDKSGLPSDRFFAERPEGSVSTLKIQRTQQEDSAVYLCASSFRAGGGKTGELFFGEGSRLTVL.

This clone was seen more than once but under ten times. V usage is TRBV5-1 and J usage is TRBJ2-7; TRBD2 aligns across 7 bases. This CDR3 is 15 amino acids long. Germline V gene data show CDR1 as SGHRS and CDR2 as YFSETQ. V was clipped by 2 bases and J by 0 bases; unmatched bases: 5. CDR3 loop: CASSFLLAASYEQYF. The CDR3 DNA reads as TGCGCCAGCAGCTTCCTCCTAGCGGCCTCCTACGAGCAGTACTTC.

The J gene is TRBJ2-1, the V gene TRBV28; 8 positions match TRBD2. J gave up 4 bases and V 8 bases, and 10 bases lay outside the gene matches. From germline, CDR1 is MDHEN and CDR2 SYDVKM. The CDR3 length is 15 residues. In DNA, the CDR3 is TGTGCCAGCTCCTATTTCCAGCGGGAGTACAATGAGCAGTTCTTC. It yields the protein CASSYFQREYNEQFF. The entire variable domain, with the rest obtained from reference TRBV28 and TRBJ2-1, is as follows: DVKVTQSSRYLVKRTGEKVFLECVQDMDHENMFWYRQDPGLGLRLIYFSYDVKMKEKGDIPEGYSVSREKKERFSLILESASTNQTSMYLCASSYFQREYNEQFFGPGTRLTVL.

The chain carries TRBV7-6 and TRBJ2-7, with D maybe TRBD2 (6 bases). Trimming removed 1 base from V and 1 base from J, with 14 bases in between. CDR3 length equals 16 residues. Per the germline V gene, CDR1 is SGHVS and CDR2 is FNYEAQ. The DNA for the CDR3 is TGTGCCAGCAGCTTAGAGCAGGGACTGGGGTCCTACGAGCAGTACTTC. It codes for CASSLEQGLGSYEQYF.

The CDR3 reads CASSSRARLTNEQFF. The CDR3 bases are TGTGCCAGCAGCTCCCGGGCCCGGCTCACAAATGAGCAGTTCTTC. The chain employs TRBV7-9 and TRBJ2-1; D is unclear. Germline V gives CDR1 SEHNR, CDR2 FQNEAQ (reference sequence). The CDR3 loop spans 15 amino acids. The ends were cut back, 4 bases at V and 7 bases at J, with 17 bases in the middle.

The CDR3 region has the DNA TGTGCCAGCAGTTTACTCCCCGGGACCTACGAGCAGTACTTC. Translated, it gives CASSLLPGTYEQYF. The rearrangement links TRBV27 to TRBJ2-7, with D maybe TRBD2 (5 bases). Trimming cost V 2 bases and J 2 bases, with 10 bases left between them. The CDR3 loop spans 14 amino acids. CDR1 is MNHEY, CDR2 SMNVEV, per germline (reference sequence).

The chain's CDR3 is CASSSGTGKDQPQHF. The CDR3 DNA reads as TGCGCCAGCAGTTCCGGGACAGGGAAAGATCAGCCCCAGCATTTT. The chain links TRBV5-1 to TRBJ1-5; 9 bases match TRBD1. CDR1 is SGHRS, CDR2 YFSETQ, per germline. V shed 5 bases and J 5 bases; nucleotides not matched to a gene: 8. The CDR3 covers 15 residues.

This clone was seen more than once but under ten times. This chain uses TRBV7-9 with TRBJ2-1; 8 bases are a match to TRBD2. This CDR3 contains 15 residues. The V and J ends lost 1 base and 10 bases, in that order; junction bases with no gene match: 9. Looked up from germline, CDR1 is SEHNR and CDR2 is FQNEAQ (reference sequence). The CDR3 bases are TGTGCCAGCAGCTTAGTGCAACTAGCGGAACTCGAGCAGTTCTTC. Protein: CASSLVQLAELEQFF.

The chain recombines TRBV4-1 with TRBJ2-1; TRBD2 matches 8 bases. V dropped 1 base and J dropped 3; count of bases not matched to a gene: 11. CDR1 and CDR2 from the germline V gene are MGHRA and YSYEKL. This CDR3 region has 18 residues. The CDR3 region is CASSQGSSGSPLYNEQFF. The CDR3 region has the DNA TGCGCCAGCAGCCAAGGGTCGAGCGGGAGTCCTCTCTACAATGAGCAGTTCTTC.

This clone was seen a few times. Other DNA sequences in the same sample also yield this CDR3. The V and J genes are TRBV29-1 and TRBJ2-7, with D hard to call. Germline assignment: CDR1 SQVTM and CDR2 ANQGSEA. Trimming cost V 3 bases and J 3 bases, with 9 bases left between them. The length of the CDR3 is 12 residues. CDR3 bases: TGCAGCGTTGAGACCGCCGACTACGAGCAGTACTTC. Encoded protein: CSVETADYEQYF.

This clone occurred a few times. The J gene is TRBJ2-3, the V gene TRBV10-2; TRBD1 is a possible D gene (6 bases). Trimming cost V 2 bases and J 1 base, with 13 bases left between them. Germline V gene data show CDR1 as WSHSY and CDR2 as SAAADI. CDR3 length: 16 amino acids. Written as DNA, the CDR3 is TGCGCCAGCAGTGAGCCCGAGCGGACAGGCACAGATACGCAGTATTTT. As protein: CASSEPERTGTDTQYF.

This clone showed up just a few times. This chain connects TRBV7-9 to TRBJ1-1; a possible D gene is TRBD1 (5 bases). CDR1 is SEHNR, CDR2 FQNEAQ, per germline (reference sequence). With 5 bases removed from V and 6 bases from J, the gap between germline ends came to 16 bases. This CDR3 comprises 14 residues. The CDR3 nucleotides are TGTGCCAGCAGCCACCCGACAGACCTCTCTGAAGCTTTCTTT. Its translation is CASSHPTDLSEAFF.

This clone came up once. The V and J genes are TRBV27 and TRBJ2-1; D unclear. This CDR3 is built from 16 residues. V lost 3 bases, J lost 0 bases, and 12 bases lay in between. The V gene's germline CDR1 is MNHEY and CDR2 SMNVEV (reference sequence). The CDR3 DNA sequence: TGTGCCAGCAGTTTTGGGCAGCCCTTCTCCTACAATGAGCAGTTCTTC. It codes for CASSFGQPFSYNEQFF.

This chain connects TRBV28 to TRBJ2-5, with 7 bases identical to TRBD2. Germline values: CDR1 MDHEN, CDR2 SYDVKM. The CDR3 runs to 15 residues. Trimming took 8 bases from V and 0 from J; bases not matched to a gene: 9. CDR3 loop: CASRGGGIYQETQYF. The CDR3 DNA follows: TGTGCCAGCCGCGGCGGGGGAATCTACCAAGAGACCCAGTACTTC.

In its sample, this clone is hyperexpanded. The chain has TRBV14 and TRBJ2-1; D is uncertain. CDR1 SGHDN and CDR2 FVKESK come from the germline V gene. The CDR3 totals 12 residues. Trimming removed 0 bases from V and 15 bases from J, with 12 bases in between. The CDR3 bases are TGTGCCAGCAGCCAAGATCGGATTAACGCGTTCTTC. It translates to CASSQDRINAFF.

The chain carries TRBV4-1 and TRBJ1-1; D perhaps matches TRBD1 (5 bases). V lost 5 bases and J 4 bases, leaving 11 bases between the germline ends. The CDR3 has 13 amino acids. CDR1 is MGHRA, CDR2 YSYEKL, per germline. The CDR3 protein is CASSAVGVTEAFF. CDR3 in DNA: TGCGCCAGCAGCGCGGTGGGGGTCACTGAAGCTTTCTTT.